Here is one T cell receptor (beta chain) with its context. These data belong to a study of blood T cell repertoires in COVID-19. Study context: The United States, Italy and Spain were the sources of the acute and convalescent COVID-19 samples. Nucleic acid was either cDNA or gDNA, and it came from T cells, B-cell-depleted T cells, or PBMCs.

V gave up 5 bases and J gave up 0 bases, with 7 bases separating them. Germline V lookup: CDR1 LNHDA, CDR2 SQIVND (reference sequence). There are 13 residues in the CDR3. While infection was still active, Seattle patients were enrolled and then followed longitudinally. Original processing methods: Amplification with reference gene primers provided the estimates of nucleated cell counts. Assay used: immunoSEQ multiplex PCR; TCRdb lists only in-frame clones, some missing. V and J calls and clone size come straight from that table; D and trimming were deduced from the DNA. Among a few hundred thousand clones listed, 85% to 90% were seen once.

Material: peripheral blood. This TCR was recovered from a woman aged 45-65 years with COVID-19, enrolled during active disease. This chain joins TRBV19 and TRBJ1-1, with D hard to call. Here the CDR3 reads CASSHGVNTEAFF. For the CDR3, the DNA is TGTGCCAGTAGTCACGGGGTGAACACTGAAGCTTTCTTT.